This TCR beta chain was profiled in a study of circulating CD8 cells and anti-PD-1 response in melanoma. Study context: Patients received intravenous nivolumab, 3 mg/kg, every 2 weeks. Findings of the study overall: TIGIT repertoires were least diverse, DNEG repertoires most diverse. Only baseline and M1 samples entered the published repertoire comparisons. Some patients were treatment-naive; others were previously treated.

V shed 8 bases, J shed 6 bases, and the junction held 14 bases outside the gene matches. The CDR3 runs 16 residues. Per the germline V gene, CDR1 is SGHTA and CDR2 is FQGNSA. This clonotype is medium-sized by share. Its antigen is undetermined. The QIAseq Immune Repertoire TCR panel built the libraries from around 15 ng of total RNA. One entry per CDR3 protein results from TCRdb running MiXCR on the reads. The table has some 610 distinct CDR3 sequences, roughly 7.5% seen once. Sorting of live CD3+CD8+TCRalphabeta+ cells by PD-1 and/or TIGIT gave four subsets. Specimen: CD8+ T cells from PBMCs, collected at baseline or after one month of anti-PD-1 therapy (not recorded which). V usage is TRBV7-2 and J usage is TRBJ2-2; 8 positions match TRBD1. This sequence originates from a human donor with melanoma. The CDR3 reads CASGIRSGGISGELFF. The CDR3 coding sequence is TGTGCCAGCGGCATACGATCAGGGGGCATCTCCGGGGAGCTGTTTTTT.